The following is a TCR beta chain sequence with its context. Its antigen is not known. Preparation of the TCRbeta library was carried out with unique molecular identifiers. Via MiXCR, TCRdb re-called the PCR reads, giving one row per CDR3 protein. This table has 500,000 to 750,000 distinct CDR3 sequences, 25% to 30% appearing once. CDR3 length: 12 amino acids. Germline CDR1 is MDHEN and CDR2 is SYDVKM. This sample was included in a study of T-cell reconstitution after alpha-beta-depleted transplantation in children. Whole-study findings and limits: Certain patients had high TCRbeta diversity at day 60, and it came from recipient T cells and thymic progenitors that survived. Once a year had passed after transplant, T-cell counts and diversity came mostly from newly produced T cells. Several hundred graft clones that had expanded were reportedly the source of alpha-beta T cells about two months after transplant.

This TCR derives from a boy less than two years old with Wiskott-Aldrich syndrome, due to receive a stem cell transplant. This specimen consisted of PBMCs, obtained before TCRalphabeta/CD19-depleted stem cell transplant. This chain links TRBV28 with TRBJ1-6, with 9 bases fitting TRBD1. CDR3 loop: CATGQGNSPLHF. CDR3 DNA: TGTGCGACAGGACAGGGGAATTCACCCCTCCACTTT.